This T cell receptor (beta chain) was obtained from a study of T cell repertoires in cytomegalovirus infection. Concerning this clonotype itself: Its antigen is unknown.

TCRdb processed the reads anew with MiXCR; each CDR3 protein has one entry. The table records 400,000 to 600,000 distinct CDR3 sequences, 40% to 50% of them present only once. The sequence derives from a human donor in good health (CMV status not recorded). Some clones in this sample may be carry-over from other donors' samples. This specimen was cultured PBMCs, taken from culture after CMV antigen stimulation.

Here the CDR3 reads CASSVGHGTDTQYF. DNA for the CDR3: TGTGCCAGCAGCGTTGGTCATGGCACAGATACGCAGTATTTT. This rearrangement joins TRBV9 to TRBJ2-3; no clear D gene. Germline loops: CDR1 SGDLS, CDR2 YYNGEE. The CDR3 runs to 14 residues. The V and J ends lost 2 bases and 1 base respectively, with 8 bases between them.